Listed here are 29 T cell receptor beta chains from one sample, sequenced in a study of blood T cell repertoires in COVID-19 (dated by TCRdb to about 2020). Libraries were prepared through the immunoSEQ multiplex PCR assay. TCRdb's version of the immuneACCESS table is confined to in-frame rearrangements and falls short of the full clone set. An unresolved V gene accounts for under half of the shortfall where checked; the remainder is of unknown origin. In all, the sample holds a few hundred thousand clones, and 85% to 90% of those were seen once. The ten largest clones capture approximately 2% of the sample. Sequencing used PBMCs or T cells enriched from blood (not recorded which). The source is a woman aged 40 to 50 who had recovered from COVID-19.

The V and J genes are TRBV7-8 and TRBJ1-5, with 7 positions matching TRBD1. V lost 5 bases and J lost 2; bases outside the gene matches: 9. The CDR3 covers 16 residues. Germline loops: CDR1 SGHVS, CDR2 FQNEAQ. CDR3 sequence (DNA): TGTGCCAGCAGCCCAGATCGACAGGGAGGCAATCAGCCCCAGCATTTT. This translates into CASSPDRQGGNQPQHF.

The chain recombines TRBV5-1 with TRBJ1-6; 7 bases align to TRBD1. The CDR3 has 16 residues. Germline CDR1 reads SGHRS; CDR2 reads YFSETQ. The J segment lost 7 bases and the V segment lost 1 base, leaving 8 bases of the junction unmatched. The CDR3 bases are TGCGCCAGCAGCTTGAATACGGACAGGCTAAATTCACCCCTCCACTTT. Encoded protein: CASSLNTDRLNSPLHF.

The table lists this clone with a few counts. The chain uses TRBV11-3 and TRBJ2-3; 7 bases line up with TRBD1. This CDR3 is built from 15 residues. Trimming took 3 bases from V and 4 from J; bases not matched to a gene: 7. CDR1 SGHNT and CDR2 YENEEA come from the germline V gene. The CDR3 here is CASSLGLGGADTQYF. The CDR3 nucleotides are TGTGCCAGCAGCTTGGGGTTAGGGGGCGCAGATACGCAGTATTTT.

V usage is TRBV7-2 and J usage is TRBJ2-3; D remains ambiguous. V lost 3 bases, J lost 8 bases, and 12 bases lay in between. Per the germline V gene, CDR1 is SGHTA and CDR2 is FQGNSA. The CDR3 has 13 amino acids. This CDR3 is CASSFPERGTQYF. The CDR3, as DNA: TGTGCCAGCAGCTTCCCAGAGCGCGGTACGCAGTATTTT.

The chain recombines TRBV20-1 with TRBJ2-1, with 8 bases matching TRBD2. Trimming cost V 7 bases and J 12 bases; bases outside gene matches: 8. This CDR3 comprises 11 residues. Germline CDR1 DFQATT, CDR2 SNEGSKA (reference sequence). CDR3 protein: CSVRLASRQFF. In nucleotides, the CDR3 is TGCAGTGTAAGACTAGCGTCCCGGCAGTTCTTC.

This chain links TRBV4-3 with TRBJ2-7; the D is unclear. The CDR3 has 14 residues. V was trimmed by 0 bases and J by 2 bases, leaving 8 bases between them. From germline, CDR1 is LGHNA and CDR2 YSLEER. The CDR3 DNA is TGCGCCAGCAGCCAAGATCCAGGTACCTACGAGCAGTACTTC. The encoded protein is CASSQDPGTYEQYF.

This clone has a handful of counts. V gene TRBV5-1 combines with J gene TRBJ2-7; 16 nucleotides agree with TRBD2. V was clipped by 1 base and J by 5 bases; unmatched bases: 6. This CDR3 has 17 residues. Germline V gene lookup returns CDR1 SGHRS and CDR2 YFSETQ. CDR3 region: CASSLPGLAGGPNEQYF. CDR3 bases: TGCGCCAGCAGCTTGCCGGGACTAGCGGGAGGGCCCAACGAGCAGTACTTC.

The J gene is TRBJ1-1, the V gene TRBV5-1; 7 positions agree with TRBD1. Per germline, CDR1 SGHRS and CDR2 YFSETQ. V lost 4 bases, J lost 1 base, and 7 bases stayed unmatched. This CDR3 is 15 amino acids long. The CDR3: CASSVEGASNTEAFF. The CDR3 bases are TGCGCCAGCAGCGTGGAGGGGGCTTCGAACACTGAAGCTTTCTTT.

The chain carries TRBV7-2 and TRBJ2-1; TRBD2 agrees at 12 bases. Germline-derived CDR1 and CDR2 are SGHTA and FQGNSA. The CDR3 runs 15 residues. With 5 bases clipped from V and 3 bases from J, the junction kept 2 bases outside the gene matches. This CDR3 reads CASSPGLAGYNEQFF. The CDR3 region has the DNA TGTGCCAGCAGCCCGGGACTAGCGGGCTACAATGAGCAGTTCTTC.

V usage is TRBV12-5 and J usage is TRBJ1-2; the D gene is possibly TRBD1 (6 bases). The CDR3 spans 14 residues. CDR1 is LGHNT, CDR2 FRNRAP, per germline. V lost 7 bases and J 4 bases, leaving 16 bases between the germline ends. As DNA, the CDR3 is TGTGCTAGTGCCCAACCGACAGGCTTCTATGGCTACACCTTC. This gives the protein CASAQPTGFYGYTF.

J is TRBJ2-7 and V is TRBV5-4; D may be TRBD1 (7 bases). Germline lookup yields CDR1 SGHNT and CDR2 YYREEE (reference sequence). The length of the CDR3 is 17 residues. Trimming left V 4 bases short and J 2 bases short, with 22 bases between. CDR3 nucleotide sequence: TGTGCCAGCAGCCTGGCTAGGGGGCGGGACGTTGCCTACGAGCAGTACTTC. Translated: CASSLARGRDVAYEQYF.

The rearrangement joins TRBV18 to TRBJ2-7, with a possible D match to TRBD1 (6 bases). Trimming pared 5 bases from V and 3 bases from J, leaving 14 bases between. The V gene's germline CDR1 is KGHSH and CDR2 LQKENI. This CDR3 spans 14 amino acids. CDR3 in DNA: TGTGCCAGCTCAGGAAATCAGGGGATCTACGAGCAGTACTTC. This gives the protein CASSGNQGIYEQYF.

The gene calls are TRBV25-1 and TRBJ1-6; 7 nucleotides line up with TRBD1. Trimming cost V 6 bases and J 1 base; bases outside gene matches: 9. This CDR3 region has 17 residues. Per germline, CDR1 MGHDK and CDR2 SYGVNS. The CDR3 sequence is CASRPTGFGSYNSPLHF. CDR3 nucleotides: TGTGCCAGCAGACCGACAGGGTTTGGGTCCTATAATTCACCCCTCCACTTT. Full variable domain (remainder filled in from reference TRBV25-1 and TRBJ1-6): EADIYQTPRYLVIGTGKKITLECSQTMGHDKMYWYQQDPGMELHLIHYSYGVNSTEKGDLSSESTVSRIRTEHFPLTLESARPSHTSQYLCASRPTGFGSYNSPLHFGNGTRLTVT.

The rearrangement uses TRBV6-4 and TRBJ1-2, with D unresolved. The CDR3 is 16 amino acids. Per germline, CDR1 MRHNA and CDR2 SNTAGT. Between the trimmed V and J ends, which lost 6 bases and 0 bases, there was a span of 17 bases. This CDR3 reads CASSALRFLANYGYTF. CDR3 in DNA: TGTGCCAGCAGCGCCCTGAGGTTCTTAGCTAACTATGGCTACACCTTC.

The rearrangement joins TRBV18 to TRBJ1-3; D is unclear. The CDR3 is 15 amino acids. Trimming pared 3 bases from V and 0 bases from J, leaving 9 bases between. The germline CDR1 and CDR2 sequences are KGHSH and LQKENI. CDR3 loop: CASSPSFNSGNTIYF. Written as DNA, the CDR3 is TGTGCCAGCTCACCCAGTTTTAACTCTGGAAACACCATATATTTT.

The V call is TRBV5-5, the J call TRBJ2-7; TRBD1 agrees at 7 bases. V gave up 7 bases and J gave up 3 bases; unmatched junction bases: 7. Germline-derived CDR1 and CDR2 are SGHKS and YYEKEE (reference sequence). The CDR3 loop spans 13 amino acids. The CDR3 is CASYDRDSYEQYF. For the CDR3, the DNA is TGTGCCAGCTATGACAGGGATAGCTACGAGCAGTACTTC.

The CDR3 region has the DNA TGTGCCAGCAGCCTGACTAGCGGGATCTACAATGAGCAGTTCTTC. Its protein product is CASSLTSGIYNEQFF. The genes are TRBV7-2 and TRBJ2-1, with 11 bases identical to TRBD2. The CDR3 spans 15 residues. Germline CDR1 and CDR2: SGHTA and FQGNSA. V lost 5 bases to trimming and J lost 3 bases; unmatched junction nucleotides: 3.

V gene TRBV12-5 combines with J gene TRBJ2-1; D might be TRBD2 (6 bases). The V and J ends lost 0 bases and 8 bases respectively, with 17 bases between them. CDR1 is LGHNT and CDR2 is FRNRAP in the germline V gene. This CDR3 comprises 16 residues. CDR3 loop: CASGLVFRWSSDEQFF. CDR3 nucleotides: TGTGCTAGTGGTTTGGTATTCCGGTGGTCTAGCGATGAGCAGTTCTTC.

The chain carries TRBV25-1 and TRBJ1-5, with no clear D. The CDR3 sequence is 13 residues long. V gave up 3 bases and J gave up 7 bases, with 10 bases separating them. Germline values: CDR1 MGHDK, CDR2 SYGVNS. In DNA, the CDR3 is TGTGCCAGCAGTGATTCAGGTCGGCAGCCCCAGCATTTT. Residues: CASSDSGRQPQHF. The entire variable domain, with the rest obtained from reference TRBV25-1 and TRBJ1-5, is as follows: EADIYQTPRYLVIGTGKKITLECSQTMGHDKMYWYQQDPGMELHLIHYSYGVNSTEKGDLSSESTVSRIRTEHFPLTLESARPSHTSQYLCASSDSGRQPQHFGDGTRLSIL.

The chain recombines TRBV7-9 with TRBJ1-1, with 9 bases identical to TRBD1. CDR1 and CDR2 from the germline V gene are SEHNR and FQNEAQ (reference sequence). J was trimmed by 4 bases and V by 4 bases; bases with no gene match: 10. The CDR3 loop spans 16 amino acids. The CDR3, as DNA: TGTGCCAGCAGCTCCCCAACAGGACAGGGGATCACTGAAGCTTTCTTT. It yields the protein CASSSPTGQGITEAFF.

The genes are TRBV5-1 and TRBJ2-1, with D tentatively TRBD2 (5 bases). The CDR3 contains 17 residues. V lost 3 bases, J lost 0 bases, and 16 bases lay in between. Germline CDR1 is SGHRS and CDR2 is YFSETQ. In DNA form, the CDR3 reads TGCGCCAGCAGCTCGCGACTATCGAGTAACTCCTACAATGAGCAGTTCTTC. As protein: CASSSRLSSNSYNEQFF.

The chain is built from TRBV27 and TRBJ1-6; 7 nucleotides agree with TRBD1. Trimming at V came to 5 bases and at J to 8 bases, leaving 6 bases not matched to a gene. This CDR3 has 14 amino acids. CDR1 is MNHEY and CDR2 is SMNVEV in the germline V gene (reference sequence). CDR3 protein: CASSRDRVDSPLHF. The CDR3 DNA sequence: TGTGCCAGCAGTCGCGACAGGGTAGATTCACCCCTCCACTTT.

The gene calls are TRBV16 and TRBJ2-7; 11 bases match TRBD2. The CDR3 is 15 residues long. Germline CDR1 reads KGHSY; CDR2 reads FQNENV. V lost 0 bases and J lost 5; bases outside the gene matches: 3. The CDR3 DNA reads TGTGCCAGCAGCCAATCGGTAGCGGGAGGGAACGAGCAGTACTTC. Protein product: CASSQSVAGGNEQYF.

V and J are TRBV4-3 and TRBJ1-5; D may be TRBD1 (5 bases). Germline V gene data show CDR1 as LGHNA and CDR2 as YSLEER. This CDR3 comprises 16 residues. V was trimmed by 0 bases and J by 0 bases, leaving 9 bases between them. The CDR3 protein is CASSQDGGGSNQPQHF. CDR3 sequence (DNA): TGCGCCAGCAGCCAAGATGGGGGAGGTAGCAATCAGCCCCAGCATTTT.

This clone was seen only once. This chain uses TRBV27 with TRBJ2-2; tentatively, D is TRBD1 (5 bases). The CDR3 runs to 16 residues. V gave up 2 bases and J gave up 5 bases, with 15 bases separating them. The germline V gene encodes CDR1 MNHEY and CDR2 SMNVEV (reference sequence). Here the CDR3 reads CASSLGQGGWTGELFF. CDR3 DNA sequence: TGTGCCAGCAGTTTAGGGCAGGGCGGATGGACCGGGGAGCTGTTTTTT.

A single count supports this clone. The V gene is TRBV28, the J gene TRBJ1-4; 7 positions agree with TRBD1. Trimming took 8 bases from V and 7 from J; bases not matched to a gene: 13. Germline loops: CDR1 MDHEN, CDR2 SYDVKM. CDR3 length: 15 amino acids. Written as DNA, the CDR3 is TGTGCCAGCCAGGGTTTCACAGGGGCTGGTGAAAAACTGTTTTTT. Translated: CASQGFTGAGEKLFF.

The rearrangement links TRBV3-1 (or the pseudogene TRBV3-2) to TRBJ2-5, with 7 bases matching TRBD2. J gave up 4 bases and V 4 bases, and 12 bases lay outside the gene matches. The CDR3 has 16 amino acids. Germline values: CDR1 LGHDT, CDR2 YNNKEL (reference sequence). This chain's CDR3 is CASSLFGGGRPETQYF. In DNA, the CDR3 is TGTGCCAGCAGCCTTTTCGGGGGAGGGAGACCAGAGACCCAGTACTTC.

The gene calls are TRBV7-9 and TRBJ2-7; TRBD2 matches at 10 bases. Germline CDR1 and CDR2: SEHNR and FQNEAQ (reference sequence). The CDR3 length is 13 residues. With V trimmed by 2 bases and J by 5 bases, 0 bases remained unmatched. The CDR3 reads CASSLLAGDEQYF. The CDR3 nucleotides are TGTGCCAGCAGCTTACTAGCGGGAGACGAGCAGTACTTC.

This rearrangement joins TRBV5-4 to TRBJ1-4; 7 positions agree with TRBD1. Trimming at V came to 4 bases and at J to 4 bases, leaving 4 bases not matched to a gene. The CDR3 has 14 residues. Per the germline V gene, CDR1 is SGHNT and CDR2 is YYREEE (reference sequence). CDR3 DNA sequence: TGTGCCAGCAGCCGGGACAGCCTTAATGAAAAACTGTTTTTT. Translation gives CASSRDSLNEKLFF.